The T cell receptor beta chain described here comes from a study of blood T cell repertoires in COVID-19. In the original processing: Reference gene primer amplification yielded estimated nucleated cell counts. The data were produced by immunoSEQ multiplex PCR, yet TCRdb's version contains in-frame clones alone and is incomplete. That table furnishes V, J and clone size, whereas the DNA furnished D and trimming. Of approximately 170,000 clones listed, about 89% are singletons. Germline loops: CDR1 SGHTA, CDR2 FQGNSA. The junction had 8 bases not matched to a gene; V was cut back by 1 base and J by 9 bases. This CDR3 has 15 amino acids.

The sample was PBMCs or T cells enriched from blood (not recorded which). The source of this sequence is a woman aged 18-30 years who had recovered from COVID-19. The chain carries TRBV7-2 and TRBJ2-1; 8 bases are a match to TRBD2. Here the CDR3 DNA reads TGTGCCAGCAGCTTAGTCCCGGGAGGGCGTGTTGAGCAGTTCTTC. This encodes CASSLVPGGRVEQFF.